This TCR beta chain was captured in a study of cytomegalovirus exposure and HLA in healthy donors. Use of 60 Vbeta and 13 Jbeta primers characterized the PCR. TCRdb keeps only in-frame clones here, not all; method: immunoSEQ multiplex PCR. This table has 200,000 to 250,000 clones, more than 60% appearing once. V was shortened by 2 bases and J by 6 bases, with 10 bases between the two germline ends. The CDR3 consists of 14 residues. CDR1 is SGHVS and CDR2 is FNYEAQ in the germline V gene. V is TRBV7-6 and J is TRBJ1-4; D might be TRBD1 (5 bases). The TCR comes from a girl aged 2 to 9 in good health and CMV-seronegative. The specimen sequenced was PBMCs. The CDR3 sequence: CASSLTLGDEKLFF. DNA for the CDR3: TGTGCCAGCAGCTTAACGCTAGGGGATGAAAAACTGTTTTTT.